The rows below give T cell receptor beta chains drawn from one sample of a study of chemoradiotherapy in HPV16-positive cancers. The table came from immunoSEQ multiplex PCR; TCRdb's copy has only in-frame clones and leaves some out. The sample consists of some 14,000 clones, around 90% of them appearing once. The material was blood, obtained from a patient who underwent chemoradiotherapy. The receptors shown here come from a human donor with HPV-associated anogenital cancer. CDR3s include the opening cysteine and the closing phenylalanine or tryptophan. D genes are given only for firm matches. Only part of the rows carry a size: once, few, many, or a class if the clone is expanded.

size	V	D	J	DNA	CDR3
.	TRBV10-3	TRBD1	TRBJ1-2	TGTGCCATCAACCCGGACAGGGGTCGCCCCATATATGGCTACACCTTC	CAINPDRGRPIYGYTF
.	TRBV6-5	.	TRBJ1-2	TGTGCCAGCAGTTACAGCCCCAGCTACTATGGCTACACCTTC	CASSYSPSYYGYTF
few	TRBV11-2	.	TRBJ1-2	TGTGCCAGCAGCCGACTCCTCTCGGGACGGTTTAATGGCTACACCTTC	CASSRLLSGRFNGYTF
.	TRBV7-9	.	TRBJ2-2	TGTGCCAGCAGCTCAGGGCCTGACACGAACACCGGGGAGCTGTTTTTT	CASSSGPDTNTGELFF
.	TRBV25-1	TRBD1	TRBJ1-2	TGTGCCAGCAGTGTGACAGGGGTTAACTATGGCTACACCTTC	CASSVTGVNYGYTF
.	TRBV4-2	TRBD2	TRBJ2-2	TGTGCCAGCAGCCCACGGGAGGGGGCGAACACCGGGGAGCTGTTTTTT	CASSPREGANTGELFF
.	TRBV29-1	TRBD1	TRBJ1-1	TGCAGCGTTGGCCCCGGGACAGGGGGGACTGAAGCTTTCTTT	CSVGPGTGGTEAFF
.	TRBV27	.	TRBJ2-5	TGTGCCAGCAAGGAGGGGGCAGGAGAGACCCAGTACTTC	CASKEGAGETQYF
.	TRBV7-9	.	TRBJ1-1	TGTGCCAGCAGGCGAAAGGGACCGACCGAGGGGACTGAAGCTTTCTTT	CASRRKGPTEGTEAFF
once	TRBV5-1	TRBD1	TRBJ1-4	TGCGCCAGCAGCTTGGAGGGGGCATTCAGGGAAAAACTGTTTTTT	CASSLEGAFREKLFF
.	TRBV19	TRBD1	TRBJ1-6	TGTGCCAGTAGCGCCGGGACAGATAATTCACCCCTCCACTTT	CASSAGTDNSPLHF
.	TRBV6-4	.	TRBJ2-7	TGTGCCAGCAGTGACGAGGCTCCCTACGAGCAGTACTTC	CASSDEAPYEQYF
.	TRBV27	.	TRBJ2-5	TGTGCCAGCAGTCCCCAGGTAGGGGCGGTAGAAGAGACCCAGTACTTC	CASSPQVGAVEETQYF
.	TRBV11-2	.	TRBJ2-3	TGTGCCAGCAGCTTAGTTGGAGGGAAATCCTCCACAGATACGCAGTATTTT	CASSLVGGKSSTDTQYF
.	TRBV4-2	.	TRBJ2-3	TGTGCCAGCAGCCAAGATTTGCTAACAGATACGCAGTATTTT	CASSQDLLTDTQYF
.	TRBV27	TRBD1	TRBJ1-5	TGTGCCAGCAGCCTTACAGGGGGCAGCAATCAGCCCCAGCATTTT	CASSLTGGSNQPQHF